A selection of T cell receptor beta chains follows, all from one sample in a study of memory CD4+ T cells and cytomegalovirus serostatus. TCRdb keeps only in-frame clones here, not all; method: immunoSEQ multiplex PCR. This table holds roughly 50,000 clones, 70% to 85% found once. Sequenced sample: memory CD4+ T cells from blood. The receptor source for this set is an adult in good health and CMV-seronegative. Each CDR3 is given with its conserved first and last residue. The order of the fields is D gene, J gene, V gene, CDR3 DNA, CDR3 protein. A D gene is named only where the DNA matches it firmly.

d_call: NA; j_call: TRBJ2-1; v_call: TRBV5-1; cdr3_nt: TGCGCCAGCAGCTTGGCCTGGGATGCCCCCTACAATGAGCAGTTCTTC; cdr3_aa: CASSLAWDAPYNEQFF
d_call: NA; j_call: TRBJ2-3; v_call: TRBV5-4; cdr3_nt: TGTGCCAGCAGCCTAGCCCTGAGCACAGATACGCAGTATTTT; cdr3_aa: CASSLALSTDTQYF
d_call: TRBD2; j_call: TRBJ2-5; v_call: TRBV4-1; cdr3_nt: TGCGCCAGCAGCGCGTCGGGAGCGGGAGGGTGGCAAGAGACCCAGTACTTC; cdr3_aa: CASSASGAGGWQETQYF
d_call: NA; j_call: TRBJ1-1; v_call: TRBV28; cdr3_nt: TGTGCCAGCAGAAAGGTCGGGGAGGGGAACACTGAAGCTTTCTTT; cdr3_aa: CASRKVGEGNTEAFF
d_call: NA; j_call: TRBJ1-2; v_call: TRBV6-1; cdr3_nt: TGTGCCAGCAGGACGGAGGAGGGACTACCGACAAGCTACACCTTC; cdr3_aa: CASRTEEGLPTSYTF
d_call: NA; j_call: TRBJ1-4; v_call: TRBV19; cdr3_nt: TGTGCCAGTATAGGGGCCGGTGAAAAACTGTTTTTT; cdr3_aa: CASIGAGEKLFF
d_call: NA; j_call: TRBJ2-2; v_call: TRBV15; cdr3_nt: TGTGCCACCAGTTCTATGCTGTTCGGGGAGCTGTTTTTT; cdr3_aa: CATSSMLFGELFF
d_call: NA; j_call: TRBJ2-3; v_call: TRBV2; cdr3_nt: TGTGCCAGCAGTGAAAGGACCCACATAGGGCAGACGCAGTATTTT; cdr3_aa: CASSERTHIGQTQYF
d_call: TRBD1; j_call: TRBJ1-3; v_call: TRBV18; cdr3_nt: TGTGCCAGCTCCGGACAGGCTGGAAACACCATATATTTT; cdr3_aa: CASSGQAGNTIYF
d_call: NA; j_call: TRBJ1-6; v_call: TRBV15; cdr3_nt: TGTGCCACCCGGCACGCGGAGGTTAATTCACCCCTCCACTTT; cdr3_aa: CATRHAEVNSPLHF
d_call: NA; j_call: TRBJ2-7; v_call: TRBV14; cdr3_nt: TGTGCCAGCGCTACTACGAATAATCCGGGACACGAGTACTTC; cdr3_aa: CASATTNNPGHEYF
d_call: TRBD1; j_call: TRBJ1-4; v_call: TRBV7-2; cdr3_nt: TGTGCCAGCAGCCGCGGGACAGGGGAAAAACTGTTTTTT; cdr3_aa: CASSRGTGEKLFF
d_call: TRBD1; j_call: TRBJ1-5; v_call: TRBV7-9; cdr3_nt: TGTGCCAGCAGCAGAGGACAGGGAGGCAATCAGCCCCAGCATTTT; cdr3_aa: CASSRGQGGNQPQHF
d_call: TRBD2; j_call: TRBJ2-1; v_call: TRBV18; cdr3_nt: TGTGCCAGCTCACCTAGCGGGGCGAACAGTGAGCAGTTCTTC; cdr3_aa: CASSPSGANSEQFF
d_call: NA; j_call: TRBJ2-3; v_call: TRBV18; cdr3_nt: TGTGCCAGCTCATCAGGGTTGGATACGCAGTATTTT; cdr3_aa: CASSSGLDTQYF
d_call: TRBD1; j_call: TRBJ2-7; v_call: TRBV18; cdr3_nt: TGTGCCAGCTCCCCGACAGGGTCCTACGAGCAGTACTTC; cdr3_aa: CASSPTGSYEQYF